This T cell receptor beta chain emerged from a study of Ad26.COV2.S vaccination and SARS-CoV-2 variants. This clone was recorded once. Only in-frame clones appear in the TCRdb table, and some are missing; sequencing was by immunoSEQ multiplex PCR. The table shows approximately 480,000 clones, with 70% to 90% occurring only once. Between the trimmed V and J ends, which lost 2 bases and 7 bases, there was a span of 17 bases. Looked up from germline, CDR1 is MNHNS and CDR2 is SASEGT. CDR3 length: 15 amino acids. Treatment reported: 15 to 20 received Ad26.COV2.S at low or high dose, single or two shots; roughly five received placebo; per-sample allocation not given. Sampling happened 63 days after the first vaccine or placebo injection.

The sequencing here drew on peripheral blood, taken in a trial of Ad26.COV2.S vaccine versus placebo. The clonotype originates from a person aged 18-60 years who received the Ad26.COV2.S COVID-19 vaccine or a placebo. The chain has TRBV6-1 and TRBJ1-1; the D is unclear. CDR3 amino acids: CASSESWQVGNEAFF. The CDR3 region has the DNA TGTGCCAGCAGTGAATCGTGGCAGGTGGGTAATGAAGCTTTCTTT.